This TCR beta chain stems from a study of shared clonotypes between healthy human individuals. About the study: Per donor, three plates held CD4 naive cells, three held CD4 memory, two held CD8 naive and one held CD8 memory. Study findings and constraints: In a few donors, around 5.5% of naive CD4 clonotypes appeared in common.

As to this clone: Its target is unknown.

Sequencing was performed with immunoSEQ multiplex PCR; in TCRdb, only in-frame clones are kept and a portion is missing. The sample consists of a few million clones, roughly nine tenths of them appearing once. Trimming took 4 bases from V and 1 from J, leaving 8 bases between them. Per germline, CDR1 LGHNA and CDR2 YSLEER. The CDR3 runs 14 residues. Sequenced: naive CD4+ T cells sorted from blood. Documented subset: CD45RA+ positively selected. The J gene is TRBJ2-1, the V gene TRBV4-3; D is undetermined. The sequence was obtained from a man aged 18 to 29 in good health. The CDR3, as DNA: TGCGCCAGCAGCCTAGGGATATCCTACAATGAGCAGTTCTTC. Encoded protein: CASSLGISYNEQFF.